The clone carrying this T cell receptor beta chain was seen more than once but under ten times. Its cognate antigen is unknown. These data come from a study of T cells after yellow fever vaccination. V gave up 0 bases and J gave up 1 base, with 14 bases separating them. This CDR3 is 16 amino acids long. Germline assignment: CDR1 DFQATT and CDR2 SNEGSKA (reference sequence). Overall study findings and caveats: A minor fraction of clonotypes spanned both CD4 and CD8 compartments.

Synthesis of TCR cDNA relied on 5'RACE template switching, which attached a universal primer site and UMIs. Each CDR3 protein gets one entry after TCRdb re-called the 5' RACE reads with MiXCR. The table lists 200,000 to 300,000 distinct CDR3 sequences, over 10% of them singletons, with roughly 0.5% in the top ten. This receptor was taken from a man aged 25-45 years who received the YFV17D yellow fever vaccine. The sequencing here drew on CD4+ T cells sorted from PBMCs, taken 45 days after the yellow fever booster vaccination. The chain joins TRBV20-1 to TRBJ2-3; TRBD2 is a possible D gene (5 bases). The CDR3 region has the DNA TGCAGTGCTAGAGATCCCAGCGGAAAACGCACAGATACGCAGTATTTT. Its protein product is CSARDPSGKRTDTQYF.